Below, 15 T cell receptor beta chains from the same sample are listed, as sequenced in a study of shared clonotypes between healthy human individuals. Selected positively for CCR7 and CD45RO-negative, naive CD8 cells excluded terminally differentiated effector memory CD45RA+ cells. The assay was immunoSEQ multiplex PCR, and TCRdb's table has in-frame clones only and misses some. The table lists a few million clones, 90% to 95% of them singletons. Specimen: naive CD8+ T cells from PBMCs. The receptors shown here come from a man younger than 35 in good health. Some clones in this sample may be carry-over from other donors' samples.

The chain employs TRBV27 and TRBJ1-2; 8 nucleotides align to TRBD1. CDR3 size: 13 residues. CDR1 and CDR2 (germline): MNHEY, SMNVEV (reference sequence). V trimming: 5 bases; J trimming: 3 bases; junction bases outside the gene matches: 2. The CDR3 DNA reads TGTGCCAGCAGTACGACAGGGGACTATGGCTACACCTTC. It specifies CASSTTGDYGYTF.

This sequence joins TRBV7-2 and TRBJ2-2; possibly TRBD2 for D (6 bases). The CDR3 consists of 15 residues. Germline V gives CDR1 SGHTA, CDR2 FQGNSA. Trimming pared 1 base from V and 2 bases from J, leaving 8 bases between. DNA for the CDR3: TGTGCCAGCAGCTTAGTACTAGCTAACACCGGGGAGCTGTTTTTT. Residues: CASSLVLANTGELFF.

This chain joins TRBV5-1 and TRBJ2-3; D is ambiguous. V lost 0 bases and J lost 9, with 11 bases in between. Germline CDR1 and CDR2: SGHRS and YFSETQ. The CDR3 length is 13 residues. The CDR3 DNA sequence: TGCGCCAGCAGCTTGGCCTGGGAAACCACGCAGTATTTT. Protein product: CASSLAWETTQYF.

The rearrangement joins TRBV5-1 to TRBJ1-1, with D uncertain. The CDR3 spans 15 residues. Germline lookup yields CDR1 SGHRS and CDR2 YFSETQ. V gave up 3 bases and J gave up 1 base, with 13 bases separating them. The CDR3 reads CASSYFEGRNTEAFF. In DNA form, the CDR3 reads TGCGCCAGCAGCTACTTTGAGGGCCGGAACACTGAAGCTTTCTTT.

This CDR3 reads CASSPPFGTPQETQYF. The CDR3 DNA follows: TGTGCCAGCAGCCCTCCCTTCGGGACTCCGCAAGAGACCCAGTACTTC. The genes are TRBV7-6 and TRBJ2-5, with D possibly matching TRBD2 (6 bases). The CDR3 is 16 residues long. Per germline, CDR1 SGHVS and CDR2 FNYEAQ. With 5 bases removed from V and 2 bases from J, the gap between germline ends came to 18 bases.

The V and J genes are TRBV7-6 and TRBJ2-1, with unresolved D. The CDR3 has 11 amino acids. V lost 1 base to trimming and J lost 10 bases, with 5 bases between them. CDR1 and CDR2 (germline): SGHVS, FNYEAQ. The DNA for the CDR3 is TGTGCCAGCAGCTTAGGGGCCGAGCAGTTCTTC. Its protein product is CASSLGAEQFF.

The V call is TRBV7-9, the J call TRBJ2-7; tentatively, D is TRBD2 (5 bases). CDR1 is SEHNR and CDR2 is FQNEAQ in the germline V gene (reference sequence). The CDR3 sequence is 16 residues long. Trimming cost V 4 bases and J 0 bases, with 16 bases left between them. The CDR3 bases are TGTGCCAGCAGCTCGCTACCGGACGGAGGCTCCTACGAGCAGTACTTC. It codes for CASSSLPDGGSYEQYF.

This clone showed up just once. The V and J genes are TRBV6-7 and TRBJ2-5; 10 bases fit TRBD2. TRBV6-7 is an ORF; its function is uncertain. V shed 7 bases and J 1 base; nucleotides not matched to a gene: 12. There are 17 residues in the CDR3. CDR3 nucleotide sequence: TGTGCCAGCACCGACTCAACTAGCGGGGCCGTCCAAGAGACCCAGTACTTC. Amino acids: CASTDSTSGAVQETQYF.

The CDR3: CASSYRTGSGAFF. As DNA, the CDR3 is TGTGCCAGCAGTTACCGGACAGGTAGTGGCGCTTTCTTT. The chain carries TRBV27 and TRBJ1-1, with 7 bases fitting TRBD1. V dropped 4 bases and J dropped 11; count of bases not matched to a gene: 10. The CDR3 sequence is 13 residues long. Germline V lookup: CDR1 MNHEY, CDR2 SMNVEV (reference sequence).

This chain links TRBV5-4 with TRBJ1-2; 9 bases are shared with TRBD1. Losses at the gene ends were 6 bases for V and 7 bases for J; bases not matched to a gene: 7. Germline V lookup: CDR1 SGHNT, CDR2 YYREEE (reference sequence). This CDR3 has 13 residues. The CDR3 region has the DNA TGTGCCAGCACCGCGGGACAGGGTATTGGCTACACCTTC. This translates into CASTAGQGIGYTF. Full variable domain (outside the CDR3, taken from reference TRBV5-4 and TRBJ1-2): ETGVTQSPTHLIKTRGQQVTLRCSSQSGHNTVSWYQQALGQGPQFIFQYYREEENGRGNFPPRFSGLQFPNYSSELNVNALELDDSALYLCASTAGQGIGYTFGSGTRLTVV.

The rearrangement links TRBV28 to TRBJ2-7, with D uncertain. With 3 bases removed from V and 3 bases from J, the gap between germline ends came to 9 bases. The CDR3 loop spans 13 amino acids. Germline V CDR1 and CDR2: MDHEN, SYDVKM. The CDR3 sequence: CASSFVGDYEQYF. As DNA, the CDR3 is TGTGCCAGCAGTTTTGTTGGGGACTACGAGCAGTACTTC.

CDR3 residues: CASKVVPYEQYF. CDR3 sequence (DNA): TGTGCCAGCAAGGTGGTGCCGTACGAGCAGTACTTC. The chain joins TRBV2 to TRBJ2-7; D not resolved. The CDR3 sequence is 12 residues long. V lost 7 bases to trimming and J lost 4 bases, with 11 bases between them. Germline V gives CDR1 SNHLY, CDR2 FYNNEI.

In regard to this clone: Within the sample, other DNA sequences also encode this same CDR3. The CDR3: CASSGTASYEQYF. In DNA, the CDR3 is TGTGCCAGTTCCGGGACAGCCTCCTACGAGCAGTACTTC. The chain carries TRBV2 and TRBJ2-7, with TRBD1 matching 7 bases. Germline CDR1 reads SNHLY; CDR2 reads FYNNEI. The CDR3 length is 13 residues. The junction had 5 bases not matched to a gene; V was cut back by 9 bases and J by 0 bases.

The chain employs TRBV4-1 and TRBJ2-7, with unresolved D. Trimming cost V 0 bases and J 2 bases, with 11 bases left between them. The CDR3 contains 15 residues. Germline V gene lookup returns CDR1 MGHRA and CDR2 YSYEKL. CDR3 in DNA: TGCGCCAGCAGCCAAGACCGGACCATACCCTACGAGCAGTACTTC. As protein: CASSQDRTIPYEQYF.

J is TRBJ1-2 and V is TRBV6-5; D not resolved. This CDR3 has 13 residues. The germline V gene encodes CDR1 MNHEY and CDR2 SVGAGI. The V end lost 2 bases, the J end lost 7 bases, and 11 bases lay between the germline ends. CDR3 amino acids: CASSYNGAVGYTF. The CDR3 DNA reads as TGTGCCAGCAGTTACAACGGAGCTGTTGGCTACACCTTC.